The 13 T cell receptor beta chains given below trace back to one sample, sequenced in a study of blood T cell repertoires in COVID-19. The table came from immunoSEQ multiplex PCR; TCRdb's copy has only in-frame clones and leaves some out. Here the sample spans tens of thousands of clones, 70% to 85% being singletons. The sample taken for sequencing was peripheral blood. These receptors all come from a man between 65 and 80 years old with acute or convalescent COVID-19.

The chain is built from TRBV7-9 and TRBJ2-2; D is undetermined. Germline V gene data show CDR1 as SEHNR and CDR2 as FQNEAQ (reference sequence). Trimming pared 7 bases from V and 7 bases from J, leaving 7 bases between. The CDR3 contains 11 residues. The CDR3 reads CASTRVGELFF. CDR3 nucleotide sequence: TGTGCCAGCACTCGGGTCGGGGAGCTGTTTTTT.

The genes are TRBV5-1 and TRBJ2-1; 10 bases are a match to TRBD1. After removal of 2 bases from V and 7 bases from J, the junction contained 9 bases not matched to a gene. Germline CDR1 and CDR2: SGHRS and YFSETQ. The CDR3 is 16 residues long. The CDR3 sequence is CASSFFPGQGTNEQFF. CDR3 bases: TGCGCCAGCAGCTTTTTTCCGGGACAGGGGACGAATGAGCAGTTCTTC.

J is TRBJ2-2 and V is TRBV19; 9 nucleotides match TRBD1. The CDR3 spans 16 residues. Germline values: CDR1 LNHDA, CDR2 SQIVND (reference sequence). V trimming: 6 bases; J trimming: 3 bases; junction bases outside the gene matches: 8. CDR3 in DNA: TGTGCCAGTAGGGAGTGGGGGACAGGGTACACCGGGGAGCTGTTTTTT. Protein: CASREWGTGYTGELFF.

This rearrangement joins TRBV29-1 to TRBJ2-5; TRBD2 aligns across 8 bases. The germline V gene has CDR1 SQVTM and CDR2 ANQGSEA. The CDR3 is made up of 14 amino acids. With 7 bases clipped from V and 5 bases from J, the junction kept 12 bases outside the gene matches. CDR3: CSATPGGILETQYF. CDR3 nucleotide sequence: TGCAGCGCCACTCCGGGGGGGATATTGGAGACCCAGTACTTC.

The J gene is TRBJ1-4, the V gene TRBV2; 10 bases align to TRBD1. V was clipped by 9 bases and J by 4 bases; unmatched bases: 5. The germline V gene has CDR1 SNHLY and CDR2 FYNNEI. This CDR3 region has 14 residues. This chain's CDR3 is CARGTGVGNEKLFF. Written as DNA, the CDR3 is TGTGCCAGGGGGACAGGGGTCGGTAATGAAAAACTGTTTTTT.

This chain joins TRBV3-1 (or the pseudogene TRBV3-2) and TRBJ1-1; 7 nucleotides match TRBD1. Looked up from germline, CDR1 is LGHDT and CDR2 is YNNKEL (reference sequence). The CDR3 totals 15 residues. With V trimmed by 0 bases and J by 5 bases, 6 bases remained unmatched. CDR3: CASSQDLRGRTEAFF. The CDR3 DNA follows: TGTGCCAGCAGCCAAGATCTGAGGGGGCGAACTGAAGCTTTCTTT.

Only one count was recorded for this clone. The genes are TRBV7-8 and TRBJ1-3; 8 bases line up with TRBD1. There are 14 residues in the CDR3. Trimming at V came to 5 bases and at J to 2 bases, leaving 2 bases not matched to a gene. The V gene's germline CDR1 is SGHVS and CDR2 FQNEAQ. For the CDR3, the DNA is TGTGCCAGCAGCCCGGACAGGGCTGGAAACACCATATATTTT. This translates into CASSPDRAGNTIYF. The variable domain in full, completed from reference TRBV7-8 and TRBJ1-3, reads GAGVSQSPRYKVAKRGQDVALRCDPISGHVSLFWYQQALGQGPEFLTYFQNEAQLDKSGLPSDRFFAERPEGSVSTLKIQRTQQEDSAVYLCASSPDRAGNTIYFGEGSWLTVV.

The chain recombines TRBV6-1 with TRBJ1-5; D is perhaps TRBD1 (6 bases). Between the trimmed V and J ends, which lost 1 base and 0 bases, there was a span of 13 bases. CDR3 length: 17 residues. Germline values: CDR1 MNHNS, CDR2 SASEGT. The CDR3 DNA is TGTGCCAGCAGTGAAGGCGCAGGGGCTTTTAGCAATCAGCCCCAGCATTTT. Translated: CASSEGAGAFSNQPQHF.

This clone was counted a few times. The chain has TRBV7-2 and TRBJ1-4; 7 positions match TRBD1. The germline CDR1 and CDR2 sequences are SGHTA and FQGNSA. This CDR3 has 15 residues. V lost 5 bases, J lost 7 bases, and 10 bases stayed unmatched. The CDR3 DNA follows: TGTGCCAGCAGCACATTACAGGGGTCCCGTGAAAAACTGTTTTTT. Translation: CASSTLQGSREKLFF.

The rearrangement uses TRBV18 and TRBJ2-7; D gene unclear. V was clipped by 2 bases and J by 0 bases, with 5 bases between them. This CDR3 has 13 amino acids. Looked up from germline, CDR1 is KGHSH and CDR2 is LQKENI. The CDR3 here is CASSPGSSYEQYV. Here the CDR3 DNA reads TGTGCCAGCTCACCAGGCTCCTCCTACGAGCAGTACGTC.

The rearrangement uses TRBV23-1 and TRBJ1-2; 7 bases are a match to TRBD1. TRBV23-1 is an ORF; its function is uncertain. The CDR3 spans 13 residues. Trimming cost V 4 bases and J 5 bases; bases outside gene matches: 4. As DNA, the CDR3 is TGCGCCAGCAGTCGGAACAGGGGTTATGGCTACACCTTC. Its protein product is CASSRNRGYGYTF.

This rearrangement joins TRBV2 to TRBJ1-2, with 7 nucleotides matching TRBD1. Germline loops: CDR1 SNHLY, CDR2 FYNNEI. This CDR3 spans 14 amino acids. The V segment lost 6 bases and the J segment 1 base; nucleotides outside the gene matches: 5. CDR3 nucleotides: TGTGCCAGCAGGACGGGACAGTTTAACTATGGCTACACCTTC. Translating it yields CASRTGQFNYGYTF. The whole variable domain, filled in from reference TRBV2 and TRBJ1-2, reads EPEVTQTPSHQVTQMGQEVILRCVPISNHLYFYWYRQILGQKVEFLVSFYNNEISEKSEIFDDQFSVERPDGSNFTLKIRSTKLEDSAMYFCASRTGQFNYGYTFGSGTRLTVV.

The chain couples TRBV5-1 to TRBJ2-5; TRBD2 aligns across 9 bases. The V segment lost 4 bases and the J segment 5 bases; nucleotides outside the gene matches: 9. The CDR3 consists of 15 residues. Per the germline V gene, CDR1 is SGHRS and CDR2 is YFSETQ. The CDR3 loop is CASSPSGEGRETQYF. CDR3 nucleotide sequence: TGCGCCAGCAGCCCTAGCGGGGAGGGAAGGGAGACCCAGTACTTC.